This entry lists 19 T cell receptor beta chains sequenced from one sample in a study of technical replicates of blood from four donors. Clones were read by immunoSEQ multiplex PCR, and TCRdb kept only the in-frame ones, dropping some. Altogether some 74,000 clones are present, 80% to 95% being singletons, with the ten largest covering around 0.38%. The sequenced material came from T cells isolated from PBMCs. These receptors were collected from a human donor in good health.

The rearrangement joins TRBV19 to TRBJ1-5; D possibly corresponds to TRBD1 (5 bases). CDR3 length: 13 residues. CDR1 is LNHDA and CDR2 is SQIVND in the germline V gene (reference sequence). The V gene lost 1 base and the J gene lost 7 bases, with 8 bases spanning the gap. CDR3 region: CASSIGGRQPQHF. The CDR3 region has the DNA TGTGCCAGTAGTATAGGGGGGAGGCAGCCCCAGCATTTT.

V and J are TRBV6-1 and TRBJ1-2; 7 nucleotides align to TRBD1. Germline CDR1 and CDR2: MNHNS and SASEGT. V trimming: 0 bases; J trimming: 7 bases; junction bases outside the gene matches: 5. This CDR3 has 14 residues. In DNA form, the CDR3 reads TGTGCCAGCAGTGAAGCAGAGGGGGCAGGTGGCTACACCTTC. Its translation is CASSEAEGAGGYTF.

The CDR3 sequence: CASSLSLESPQYF. In DNA, the CDR3 is TGTGCCAGCAGCTTATCTTTAGAATCCCCGCAGTACTTC. This chain links TRBV7-3 with TRBJ2-7; D remains ambiguous. The germline V and J ends were trimmed by 2 bases and 9 bases, with 14 bases remaining between them. The CDR3 consists of 13 residues. The V gene's germline CDR1 is SGHTA and CDR2 FQGTGA.

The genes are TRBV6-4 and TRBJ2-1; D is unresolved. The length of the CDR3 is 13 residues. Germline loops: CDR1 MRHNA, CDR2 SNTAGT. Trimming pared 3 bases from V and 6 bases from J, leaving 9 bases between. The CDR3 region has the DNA TGTGCCAGCAGTGAATACCTAAGCAATGAGCAGTTCTTC. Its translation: CASSEYLSNEQFF.

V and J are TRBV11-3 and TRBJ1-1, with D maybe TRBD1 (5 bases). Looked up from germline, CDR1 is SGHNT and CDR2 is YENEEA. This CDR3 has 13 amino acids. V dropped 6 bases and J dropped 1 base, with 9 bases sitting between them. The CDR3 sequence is CASSTGQNTEAFF. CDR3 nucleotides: TGTGCCAGCAGTACAGGACAGAACACTGAAGCTTTCTTT.

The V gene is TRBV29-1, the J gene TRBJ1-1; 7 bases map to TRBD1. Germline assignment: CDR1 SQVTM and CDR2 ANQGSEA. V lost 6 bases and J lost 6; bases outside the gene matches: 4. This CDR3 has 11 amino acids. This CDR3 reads CSVNRGPEAFF. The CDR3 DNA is TGCAGCGTGAACAGGGGCCCTGAAGCTTTCTTT.

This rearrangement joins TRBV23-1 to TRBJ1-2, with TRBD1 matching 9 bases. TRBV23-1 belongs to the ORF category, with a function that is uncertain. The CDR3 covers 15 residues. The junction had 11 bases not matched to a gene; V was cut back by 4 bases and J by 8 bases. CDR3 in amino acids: CASSRGTGRDWGYTF. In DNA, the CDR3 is TGCGCCAGCAGTCGAGGGACAGGGAGGGACTGGGGCTACACCTTC.

CDR3 bases: TGTGCCAGCACCCCTCACAATGAGCAGTTCTTC. Translating it yields CASTPHNEQFF. The chain has TRBV2 and TRBJ2-1; D gene ambiguous. The CDR3 runs to 11 residues. Deletions cut 7 bases from V and 5 bases from J, with 6 bases between. Per the germline V gene, CDR1 is SNHLY and CDR2 is FYNNEI.

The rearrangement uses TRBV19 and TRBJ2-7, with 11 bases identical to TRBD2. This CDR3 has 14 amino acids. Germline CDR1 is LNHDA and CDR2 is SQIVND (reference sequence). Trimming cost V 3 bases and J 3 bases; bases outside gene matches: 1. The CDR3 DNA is TGTGCCAGTAGTATGGGACTAGCGGACTACGAGCAGTACTTC. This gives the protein CASSMGLADYEQYF. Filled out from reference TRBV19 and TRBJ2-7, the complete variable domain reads DGGITQSPKYLFRKEGQNVTLSCEQNLNHDAMYWYRQDPGQGLRLIYYSQIVNDFQKGDIAEGYSVSREKKESFPLTVTSAQKNPTAFYLCASSMGLADYEQYFGPGTRLTVT.

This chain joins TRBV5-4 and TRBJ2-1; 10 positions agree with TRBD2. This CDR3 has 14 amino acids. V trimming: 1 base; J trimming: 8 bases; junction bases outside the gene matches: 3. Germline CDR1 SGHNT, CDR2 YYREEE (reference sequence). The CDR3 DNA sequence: TGTGCCAGCAGCTTGCAGCGGGAGGGATATGAGCAGTTCTTC. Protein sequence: CASSLQREGYEQFF.

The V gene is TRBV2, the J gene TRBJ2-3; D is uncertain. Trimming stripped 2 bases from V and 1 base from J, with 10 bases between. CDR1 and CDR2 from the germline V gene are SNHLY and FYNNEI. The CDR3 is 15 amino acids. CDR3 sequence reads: CASSEITTGTDTQYF. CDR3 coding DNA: TGTGCCAGCAGTGAAATAACTACGGGCACAGATACGCAGTATTTT.

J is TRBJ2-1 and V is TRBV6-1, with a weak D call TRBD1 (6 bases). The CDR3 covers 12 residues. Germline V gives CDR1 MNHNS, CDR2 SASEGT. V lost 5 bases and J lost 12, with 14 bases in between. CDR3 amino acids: CASSKGDMGQFF. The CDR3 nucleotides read TGTGCCAGCAGTAAAGGGGACATGGGGCAGTTCTTC.

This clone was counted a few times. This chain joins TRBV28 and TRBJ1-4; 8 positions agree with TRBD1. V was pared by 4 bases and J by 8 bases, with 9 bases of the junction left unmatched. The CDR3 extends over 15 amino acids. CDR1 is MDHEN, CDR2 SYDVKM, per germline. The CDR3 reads CASSSYSGTGEKLFF. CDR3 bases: TGTGCCAGCAGTTCCTACTCCGGGACAGGCGAAAAACTGTTTTTT.

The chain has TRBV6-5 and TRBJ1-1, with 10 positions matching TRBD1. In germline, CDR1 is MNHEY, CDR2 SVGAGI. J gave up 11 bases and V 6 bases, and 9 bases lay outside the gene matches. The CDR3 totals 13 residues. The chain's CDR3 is CASRMTGGETAFF. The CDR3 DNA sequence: TGTGCCAGCAGGATGACAGGGGGCGAGACGGCTTTCTTT.

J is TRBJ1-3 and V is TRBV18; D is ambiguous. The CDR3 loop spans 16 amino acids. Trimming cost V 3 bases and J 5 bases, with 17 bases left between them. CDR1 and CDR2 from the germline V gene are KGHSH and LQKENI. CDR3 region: CASSPPRWESRNTIYF. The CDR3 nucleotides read TGTGCCAGCTCACCTCCCAGGTGGGAGAGCCGAAACACCATATATTTT.

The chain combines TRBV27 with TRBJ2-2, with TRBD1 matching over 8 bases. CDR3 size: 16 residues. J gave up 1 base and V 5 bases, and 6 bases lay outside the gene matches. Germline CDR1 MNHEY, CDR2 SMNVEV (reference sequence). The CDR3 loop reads CASSRPGQVNTGELFF. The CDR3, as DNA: TGTGCCAGCAGTCGACCGGGACAGGTGAACACCGGGGAGCTGTTTTTT.

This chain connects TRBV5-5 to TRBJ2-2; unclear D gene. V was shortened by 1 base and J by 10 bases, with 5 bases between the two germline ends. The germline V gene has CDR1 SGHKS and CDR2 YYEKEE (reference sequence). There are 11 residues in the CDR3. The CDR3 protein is CASSLIEELFF. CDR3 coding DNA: TGTGCCAGCAGCTTGATAGAGGAGCTGTTTTTT.

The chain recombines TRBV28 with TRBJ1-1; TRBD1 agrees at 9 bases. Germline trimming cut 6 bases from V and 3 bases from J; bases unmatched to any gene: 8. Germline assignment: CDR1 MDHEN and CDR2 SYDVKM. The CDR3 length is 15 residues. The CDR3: CASSPSQGAYTEAFF. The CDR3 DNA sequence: TGTGCCAGCAGCCCATCACAGGGGGCCTACACTGAAGCTTTCTTT.

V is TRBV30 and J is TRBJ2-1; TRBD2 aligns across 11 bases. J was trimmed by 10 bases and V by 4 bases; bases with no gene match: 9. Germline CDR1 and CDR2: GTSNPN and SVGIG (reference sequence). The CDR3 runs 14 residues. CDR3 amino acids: CAWTQLAGVKEQFF. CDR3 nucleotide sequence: TGTGCCTGGACCCAACTAGCGGGAGTTAAGGAGCAGTTCTTC.